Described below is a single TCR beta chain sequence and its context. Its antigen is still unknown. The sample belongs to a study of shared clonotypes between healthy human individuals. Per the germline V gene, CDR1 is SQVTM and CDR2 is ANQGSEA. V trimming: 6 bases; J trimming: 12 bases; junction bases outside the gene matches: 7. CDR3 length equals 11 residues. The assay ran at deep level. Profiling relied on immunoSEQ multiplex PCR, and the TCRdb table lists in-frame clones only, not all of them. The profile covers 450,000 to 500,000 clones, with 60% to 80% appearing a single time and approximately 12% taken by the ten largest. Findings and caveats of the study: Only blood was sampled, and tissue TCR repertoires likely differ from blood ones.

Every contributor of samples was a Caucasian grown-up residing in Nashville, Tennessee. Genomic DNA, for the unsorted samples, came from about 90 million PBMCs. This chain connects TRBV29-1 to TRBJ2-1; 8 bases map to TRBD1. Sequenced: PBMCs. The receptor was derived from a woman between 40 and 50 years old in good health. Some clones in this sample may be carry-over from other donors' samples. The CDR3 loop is CSVDRALGQFF. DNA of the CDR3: TGCAGCGTGGACAGGGCCCTAGGGCAGTTCTTC.